Shown below are 18 T cell receptor beta chains from a single sample sequenced in a study of blood T cell repertoires in COVID-19 (dated by TCRdb to 2020 to 2022). The receptor library was made with the immunoSEQ multiplex PCR assay. TCRdb stores this immuneACCESS table with in-frame sequences only. Part of the clones is absent; in the studies checked, under half of the shortfall reflects unresolved V genes, and no reason is known for the rest. For this sample the table gives roughly 73,000 clones, of which 70% to 80% were detected only once. Around 21% of the sample lies in the top ten. The sample comprised peripheral blood. These receptors were obtained from a man in his 70s with acute or convalescent COVID-19.

This clone was picked up a small number of times. This sequence joins TRBV10-3 and TRBJ2-2; 16 bases agree with TRBD2. With 6 bases clipped from V and 5 bases from J, the junction kept 3 bases outside the gene matches. CDR1 and CDR2 (germline): ENHRY, SYGVKD. The CDR3 extends over 16 amino acids. The CDR3 sequence is CAIRGTSGRGTGELFF. CDR3 sequence (DNA): TGTGCCATCAGAGGGACTAGCGGGAGGGGGACCGGGGAGCTGTTTTTT.

The V gene is TRBV18, the J gene TRBJ1-5; D gene unclear. V was shortened by 3 bases and J by 1 base, with 7 bases between the two germline ends. The CDR3 runs to 14 residues. From germline, CDR1 is KGHSH and CDR2 LQKENI. The CDR3 here is CASSPKQSNQPQHF. CDR3 nucleotide sequence: TGTGCCAGCTCACCGAAACAGAGCAATCAGCCCCAGCATTTT. The complete variable domain, with remaining parts taken from reference TRBV18 and TRBJ1-5, reads NAGVMQNPRHLVRRRGQEARLRCSPMKGHSHVYWYRQLPEEGLKFMVYLQKENIIDESGMPKERFSAEFPKEGPSILRIQQVVRGDSAAYFCASSPKQSNQPQHFGDGTRLSIL.

The V gene is TRBV19, the J gene TRBJ1-1, with a tentative D call TRBD1 (5 bases). Germline V lookup: CDR1 LNHDA, CDR2 SQIVND (reference sequence). This CDR3 contains 17 residues. V was pared by 7 bases and J by 0 bases, with 21 bases between. CDR3 coding DNA: TGTGCCAGTACAGTGGATAGGGGCCACCTTTTGAACACTGAAGCTTTCTTT. It specifies CASTVDRGHLLNTEAFF.

V and J are TRBV7-9 and TRBJ1-2; tentatively, D is TRBD1 (6 bases). The CDR3 runs to 15 residues. The ends were cut back, 7 bases at V and 4 bases at J, with 19 bases in the middle. Germline-derived CDR1 and CDR2 are SEHNR and FQNEAQ (reference sequence). The CDR3, as DNA: TGTGCCAGCACCCTGAACAGGGATCTGATCTATGGCTACACCTTC. Protein sequence: CASTLNRDLIYGYTF. The full variable domain, rest sourced from reference TRBV7-9 and TRBJ1-2, is DTGVSQNPRHKITKRGQNVTFRCDPISEHNRLYWYRQTLGQGPEFLTYFQNEAQLEKSRLLSDRFSAERPKGSFSTLEIQRTEQGDSAMYLCASTLNRDLIYGYTFGSGTRLTVV.

The V and J genes are TRBV9 and TRBJ1-4; the match to TRBD1 covers 8 bases. Per the germline V gene, CDR1 is SGDLS and CDR2 is YYNGEE. J lost 3 bases, V lost 3 bases, and 1 base had no gene match. The CDR3 loop spans 14 amino acids. CDR3 loop: CASSGTGSNEKLFF. For the CDR3, the DNA is TGTGCCAGCAGCGGGACAGGGTCTAATGAAAAACTGTTTTTT. Based on the CDR3 plus reference TRBV9 and TRBJ1-4, the full variable domain is DSGVTQTPKHLITATGQRVTLRCSPRSGDLSVYWYQQSLDQGLQFLIQYYNGEERAKGNILERFSAQQFPDLHSELNLSSLELGDSALYFCASSGTGSNEKLFFGSGTQLSVL.

This clone was picked up one time. The chain combines TRBV6-1 with TRBJ1-5; tentative D call: TRBD1 (5 bases). V dropped 0 bases and J dropped 3 bases, with 12 bases sitting between them. The CDR3 contains 16 residues. Germline lookup yields CDR1 MNHNS and CDR2 SASEGT. CDR3 DNA: TGTGCCAGCAGTGAAGCTACAGGTCCACTCAATCAGCCCCAGCATTTT. It specifies CASSEATGPLNQPQHF.

As regards this clone: Other nucleotide sequences from this sample produce the same CDR3. The chain uses TRBV29-1 and TRBJ2-1; maybe TRBD2 (6 bases). The V end was cut by 4 bases, the J end by 4 bases, with 11 bases between. The CDR3 covers 13 residues. Germline lookup yields CDR1 SQVTM and CDR2 ANQGSEA. The CDR3 DNA follows: TGCAGCGTTGGGACTGGGGGGTACAATGAGCAGTTCTTC. Its translation is CSVGTGGYNEQFF.

V is TRBV2 and J is TRBJ1-5, with D unresolved. CDR1 SNHLY and CDR2 FYNNEI come from the germline V gene. CDR3 size: 15 residues. Trimming took off 4 bases at V and 0 bases at J, with 10 bases between the two ends. The CDR3 reads CASSVGGVSNQPQHF. Written as DNA, the CDR3 is TGTGCCAGCAGTGTGGGAGGCGTTAGCAATCAGCCCCAGCATTTT. Full variable domain (outside the CDR3, taken from reference TRBV2 and TRBJ1-5): EPEVTQTPSHQVTQMGQEVILRCVPISNHLYFYWYRQILGQKVEFLVSFYNNEISEKSEIFDDQFSVERPDGSNFTLKIRSTKLEDSAMYFCASSVGGVSNQPQHFGDGTRLSIL.

V is TRBV6-6 and J is TRBJ1-6, with D unresolved. From germline, CDR1 is MNHNY and CDR2 SVGAGI (reference sequence). This CDR3 is built from 14 residues. V lost 2 bases and J lost 5, with 7 bases in between. In nucleotides, the CDR3 is TGTGCCAGCAGTTACCCGGAGGATAATTCACCCCTCCACTTT. It encodes CASSYPEDNSPLHF.

The chain employs TRBV3-1 (or the pseudogene TRBV3-2) and TRBJ1-3, with no clear D. V lost 4 bases and J 4 bases, leaving 11 bases between the germline ends. The CDR3 consists of 14 residues. Germline CDR1 LGHDT, CDR2 YNNKEL (reference sequence). This CDR3 is CASSPSQAGNTIYF. The CDR3 DNA sequence: TGTGCCAGCAGCCCGTCCCAAGCGGGAAACACCATATATTTT.

J is TRBJ2-7 and V is TRBV5-1, with D tentatively TRBD2 (5 bases). The V gene's germline CDR1 is SGHRS and CDR2 YFSETQ. Trimming pared 3 bases from V and 6 bases from J, leaving 10 bases between. The CDR3 runs to 12 residues. The CDR3 DNA reads TGCGCCAGCAGCTGGGGAGAGGGCGAGCAGTACTTC. Encoded protein: CASSWGEGEQYF. Full variable domain (rest looked up from reference TRBV5-1 and TRBJ2-7): KAGVTQTPRYLIKTRGQQVTLSCSPISGHRSVSWYQQTPGQGLQFLFEYFSETQRNKGNFPGRFSGRQFSNSRSEMNVSTLELGDSALYLCASSWGEGEQYFGPGTRLTVT.

The chain has TRBV2 and TRBJ2-3; 8 bases align to TRBD1. This CDR3 has 15 amino acids. The germline gives CDR1 SNHLY, CDR2 FYNNEI. V trimming: 8 bases; J trimming: 0 bases; junction bases outside the gene matches: 7. CDR3 residues: CASGQGSGSTDTQYF. In DNA form, the CDR3 reads TGTGCCAGCGGACAGGGTTCGGGTAGCACAGATACGCAGTATTTT.

The chain combines TRBV2 with TRBJ1-6; TRBD1 aligns across 7 bases. The germline CDR1 and CDR2 sequences are SNHLY and FYNNEI. V dropped 6 bases and J dropped 3; count of bases not matched to a gene: 8. The CDR3 is 16 amino acids. The CDR3, as DNA: TGTGCCAGCAGATACCTCGGGACAGTCTATAATTCACCCCTCCACTTT. It encodes CASRYLGTVYNSPLHF.

The V call is TRBV7-3, the J call TRBJ2-1, with 9 bases lining up with TRBD2. The CDR3 runs 15 residues. V trimming: 1 base; J trimming: 7 bases; junction bases outside the gene matches: 5. CDR1 SGHTA and CDR2 FQGTGA come from the germline V gene. The CDR3 spells CASSLIGTSRNEQFF. CDR3 sequence (DNA): TGTGCCAGCAGCTTAATAGGGACTAGCCGAAATGAGCAGTTCTTC. Looking up the rest from reference TRBV7-3 and TRBJ2-1 gives the full variable domain: GAGVSQTPSNKVTEKGKYVELRCDPISGHTALYWYRQSLGQGPEFLIYFQGTGAADDSGLPNDRFFAVRPEGSVSTLKIQRTERGDSAVYLCASSLIGTSRNEQFFGPGTRLTVL.

This rearrangement joins TRBV5-6 to TRBJ1-2; D is undetermined. Germline V lookup: CDR1 SGHDT, CDR2 YYEEEE. Trimming pared 1 base from V and 5 bases from J, leaving 12 bases between. The CDR3 is 14 residues long. CDR3 DNA: TGTGCCAGCAGCTTGTGGTCGGAGATTTATGGCTACACCTTC. Protein sequence: CASSLWSEIYGYTF. The full variable domain, rest sourced from reference TRBV5-6 and TRBJ1-2, is DAGVTQSPTHLIKTRGQQVTLRCSPKSGHDTVSWYQQALGQGPQFIFQYYEEEERQRGNFPDRFSGHQFPNYSSELNVNALLLGDSALYLCASSLWSEIYGYTFGSGTRLTVV.

The CDR3 nucleotides are TGTGCCAGCAGTTCACTAGCGGGAGGGCCCTACGAGCAGTACTTC. It encodes CASSSLAGGPYEQYF. The chain is built from TRBV28 and TRBJ2-7; 13 nucleotides match TRBD2. Unmatched junction bases numbered 2, after V lost 4 bases and J lost 2 bases. Per germline, CDR1 MDHEN and CDR2 SYDVKM. This CDR3 is built from 15 residues.

The J gene is TRBJ1-5, the V gene TRBV19; D is unresolved. V was pared by 3 bases and J by 0 bases, with 9 bases between. The CDR3 contains 15 residues. The germline gives CDR1 LNHDA, CDR2 SQIVND (reference sequence). The CDR3 loop is CASSIDTTSNQPQHF. CDR3 nucleotides: TGTGCCAGTAGTATCGACACAACTAGCAATCAGCCCCAGCATTTT.

In DNA form, the CDR3 reads TGCGCCAGCAGCTTGGGCGGGAGTAGGTACAATGAGCAGTTCTTC. It is translated as CASSLGGSRYNEQFF. The rearrangement uses TRBV5-1 and TRBJ2-1, with 7 positions matching TRBD2. From germline, CDR1 is SGHRS and CDR2 YFSETQ. V lost 0 bases to trimming and J lost 4 bases; unmatched junction nucleotides: 4. The CDR3 runs 15 residues.